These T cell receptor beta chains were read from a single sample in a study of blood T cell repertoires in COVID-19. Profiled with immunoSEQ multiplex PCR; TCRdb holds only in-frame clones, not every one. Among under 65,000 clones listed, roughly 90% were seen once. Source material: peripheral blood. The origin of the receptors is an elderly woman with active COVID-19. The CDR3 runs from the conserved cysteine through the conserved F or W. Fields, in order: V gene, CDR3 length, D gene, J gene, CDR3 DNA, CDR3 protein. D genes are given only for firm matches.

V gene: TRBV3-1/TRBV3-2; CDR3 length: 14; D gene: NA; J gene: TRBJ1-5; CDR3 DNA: TGTGCCAGCAGCCAAAAGGGGGAGGGACAGCCCCAGCATTTT; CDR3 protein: CASSQKGEGQPQHF
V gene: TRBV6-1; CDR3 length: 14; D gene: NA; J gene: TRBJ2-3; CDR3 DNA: TGTGCCAGCAGTGAAGGTGCCATTTCGGGTACGCAGTATTTT; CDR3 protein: CASSEGAISGTQYF
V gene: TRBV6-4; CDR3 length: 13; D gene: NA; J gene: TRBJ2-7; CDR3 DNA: TGTGCCAGCAGGGTGACAAGCACCTACGAGCAGTACTTC; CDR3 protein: CASRVTSTYEQYF
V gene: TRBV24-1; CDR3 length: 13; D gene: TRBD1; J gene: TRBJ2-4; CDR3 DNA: TGTGCCACCAGTGATTTTCGGGACAGATTCCAGTACTTC; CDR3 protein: CATSDFRDRFQYF
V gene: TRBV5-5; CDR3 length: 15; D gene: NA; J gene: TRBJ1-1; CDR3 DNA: TGTGCCAGCAGCTTGTTAATGAGAGAGAACACTGAAGCTTTCTTT; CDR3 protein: CASSLLMRENTEAFF
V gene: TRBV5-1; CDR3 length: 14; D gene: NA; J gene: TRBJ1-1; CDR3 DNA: TGCGCCAGCAGCTTGGACAGGGAGAACACTGAAGCTTTCTTT; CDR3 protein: CASSLDRENTEAFF
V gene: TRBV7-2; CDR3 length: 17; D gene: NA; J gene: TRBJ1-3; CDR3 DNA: TGTGCCAGCAGCAACTCCGCCGGGACACTCTCTGGAAACACCATATATTTT; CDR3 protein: CASSNSAGTLSGNTIYF
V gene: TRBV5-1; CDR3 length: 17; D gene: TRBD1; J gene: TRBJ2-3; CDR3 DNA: TGCGCCAGCAAGCGCCTTTCAGGGGGCCCCTCCACAGATACGCAGTATTTT; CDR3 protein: CASKRLSGGPSTDTQYF
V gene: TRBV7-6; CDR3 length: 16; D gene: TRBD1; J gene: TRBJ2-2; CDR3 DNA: TGTGCCAGCAGCCACCCCGGGACAGGGAGCACCGGGGAGCTGTTTTTT; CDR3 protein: CASSHPGTGSTGELFF
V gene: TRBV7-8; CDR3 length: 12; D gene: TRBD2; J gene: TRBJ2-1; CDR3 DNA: TGTGCCAGCAGCCCAGGGACTATTAGCGTGGTCTTC; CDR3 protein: CASSPGTISVVF
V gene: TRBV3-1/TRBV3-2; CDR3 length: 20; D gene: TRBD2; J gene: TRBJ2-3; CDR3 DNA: TGTGCCAGCAGCCAATCCTTCGAAAGCGGGGGCAGTTTGGGCACAGATACGCAGTATTTT; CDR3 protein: CASSQSFESGGSLGTDTQYF